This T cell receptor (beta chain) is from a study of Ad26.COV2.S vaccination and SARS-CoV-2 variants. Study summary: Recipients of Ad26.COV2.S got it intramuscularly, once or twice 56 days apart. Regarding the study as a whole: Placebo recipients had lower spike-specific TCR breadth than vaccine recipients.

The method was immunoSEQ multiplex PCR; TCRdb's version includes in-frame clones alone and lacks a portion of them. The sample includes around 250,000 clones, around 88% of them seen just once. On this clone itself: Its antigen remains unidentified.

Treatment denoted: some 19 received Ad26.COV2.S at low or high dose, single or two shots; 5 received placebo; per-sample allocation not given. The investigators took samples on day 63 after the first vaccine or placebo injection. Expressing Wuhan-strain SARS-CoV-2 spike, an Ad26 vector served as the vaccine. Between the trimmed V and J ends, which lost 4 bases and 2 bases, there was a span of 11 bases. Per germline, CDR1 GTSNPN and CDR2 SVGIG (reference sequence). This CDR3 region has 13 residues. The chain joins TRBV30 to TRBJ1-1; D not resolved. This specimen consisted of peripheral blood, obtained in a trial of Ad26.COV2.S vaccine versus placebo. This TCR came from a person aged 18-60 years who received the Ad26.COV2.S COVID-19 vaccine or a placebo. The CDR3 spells CAWKSQLNTEAFF. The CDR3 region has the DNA TGTGCCTGGAAGTCACAACTAAACACTGAAGCTTTCTTT.